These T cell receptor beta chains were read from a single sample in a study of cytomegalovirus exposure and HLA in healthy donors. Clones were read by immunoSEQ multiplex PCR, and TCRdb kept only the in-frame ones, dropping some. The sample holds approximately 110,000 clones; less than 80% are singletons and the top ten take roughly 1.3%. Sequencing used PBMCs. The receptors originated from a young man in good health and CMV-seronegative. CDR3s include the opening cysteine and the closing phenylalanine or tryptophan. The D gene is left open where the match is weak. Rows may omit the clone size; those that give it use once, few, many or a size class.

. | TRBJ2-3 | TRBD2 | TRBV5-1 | CASSYPGTSGRSGDTQYF | TGCGCCAGCAGCTACCCCGGGACTAGCGGGAGGAGTGGGGATACGCAGTATTTT
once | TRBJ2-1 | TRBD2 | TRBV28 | CASSFSGGRGYNEQFF | TGTGCCAGCAGTTTCTCGGGCGGGAGGGGCTACAATGAGCAGTTCTTC
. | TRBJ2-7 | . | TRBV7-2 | CASSKPRGTPYEQYF | TGTGCCAGCAGCAAGCCGCGGGGGACACCCTACGAGCAGTACTTC
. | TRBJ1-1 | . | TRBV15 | CATSSYSMNTEAFF | TGTGCCACCAGCAGTTACAGCATGAACACTGAAGCTTTCTTT
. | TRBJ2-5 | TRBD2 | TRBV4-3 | CASSQSAGGRGLAGAETQYF | TGCGCCAGCAGCCAATCGGCGGGTGGACGGGGACTAGCGGGGGCGGAGACCCAGTACTTC
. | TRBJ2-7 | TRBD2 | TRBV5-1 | CASSTGTSGMYEQYF | TGCGCCAGCAGCACCGGGACTAGCGGGATGTACGAGCAGTACTTC
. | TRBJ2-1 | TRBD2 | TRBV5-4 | CASSLGAGGLYNEQFF | TGTGCCAGCAGCTTGGGGGCGGGGGGACTATACAATGAGCAGTTCTTC
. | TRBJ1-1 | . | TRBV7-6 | CASSLAAGQHTEAFF | TGTGCCAGCAGCTTAGCGGCCGGACAGCACACTGAAGCTTTCTTT
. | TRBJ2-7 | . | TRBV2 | CASRAGAAGEQYF | TGTGCCAGCAGGGCAGGGGCGGCCGGCGAGCAGTACTTC
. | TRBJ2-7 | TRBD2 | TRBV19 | CASSMGTSGTQAYEQYF | TGTGCCAGTAGTATGGGGACTAGCGGGACACAGGCGTACGAGCAGTACTTC
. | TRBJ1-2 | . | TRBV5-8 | CASSLDRTFYGYTF | TGTGCCAGCAGCCTGGACAGAACATTCTATGGCTACACCTTC
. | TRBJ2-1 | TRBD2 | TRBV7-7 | CASSSSTSGSVHEQFF | TGTGCCAGCAGCTCGTCGACTAGCGGGAGTGTCCATGAGCAGTTCTTC
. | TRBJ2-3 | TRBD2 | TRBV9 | CASSPSGLAGLDTQYF | TGTGCCAGCAGCCCCAGTGGACTAGCGGGGCTTGATACGCAGTATTTT
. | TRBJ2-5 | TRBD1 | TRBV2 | CASITGVSVGAETQYF | TGTGCCAGCATAACAGGGGTGTCGGTGGGCGCAGAGACCCAGTACTTC
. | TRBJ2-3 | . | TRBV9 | CASSVAGGLSTDTQYF | TGTGCCAGCAGCGTAGCCGGCGGCCTAAGCACAGATACGCAGTATTTT
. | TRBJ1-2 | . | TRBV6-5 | CASSYFGGEPVGYTF | TGTGCCAGCAGTTATTTCGGAGGAGAGCCCGTGGGCTACACCTTC
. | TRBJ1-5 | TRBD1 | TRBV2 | CASEMYRGFSNQPQHF | TGTGCCAGCGAGATGTACAGGGGATTTAGCAATCAGCCCCAGCATTTT
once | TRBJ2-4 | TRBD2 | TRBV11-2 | CASSPGRGRDRVNIQYF | TGTGCCAGCAGTCCGGGGCGCGGGAGGGATAGAGTAAACATTCAGTACTTC
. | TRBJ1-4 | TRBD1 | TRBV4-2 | CASSQLGTGGEKLFF | TGTGCCAGCAGCCAACTCGGGACAGGGGGTGAAAAACTGTTTTTT
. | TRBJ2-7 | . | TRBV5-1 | CASSPDSKEQYF | TGCGCCAGCAGCCCGGACAGTAAGGAGCAGTACTTC
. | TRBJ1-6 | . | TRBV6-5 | CASSASTPDSPLHF | TGTGCCAGCAGTGCGTCGACACCAGATTCACCCCTCCACTTT
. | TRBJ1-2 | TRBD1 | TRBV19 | CASTRTGRYGYTF | TGTGCCAGTACCCGGACAGGGAGGTATGGCTACACCTTC
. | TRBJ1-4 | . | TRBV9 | CASSVGWRGRGEKLFF | TGTGCCAGCAGCGTAGGTTGGAGGGGACGGGGTGAAAAACTGTTTTTT
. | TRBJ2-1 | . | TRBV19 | CASSMESGSEQFF | TGTGCCAGTAGTATGGAGTCAGGGTCTGAGCAGTTCTTC
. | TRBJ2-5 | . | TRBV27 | CASSLSPDRKETQYF | TGTGCCAGCAGTTTATCCCCGGACAGAAAAGAGACCCAGTACTTC
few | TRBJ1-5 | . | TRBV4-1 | CASSQDPSSNQPQHF | TGCGCCAGCAGCCAAGATCCGTCCAGCAATCAGCCCCAGCATTTT
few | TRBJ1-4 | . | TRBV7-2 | CASSLAWGLANEKLFF | TGTGCCAGCAGCTTAGCTTGGGGGCTGGCTAATGAAAAACTGTTTTTT
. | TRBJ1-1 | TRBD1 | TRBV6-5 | CASSYSPGQVRTEAFF | TGTGCCAGCAGTTACTCGCCGGGACAGGTGCGGACTGAAGCTTTCTTT
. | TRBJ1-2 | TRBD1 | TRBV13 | CASSLGTGASPHGYTF | TGTGCCAGCAGCTTAGGCACAGGGGCCTCACCACATGGCTACACCTTC
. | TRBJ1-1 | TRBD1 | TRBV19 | CASSMFTGGKTEAFF | TGTGCCAGTAGTATGTTTACAGGGGGGAAGACTGAAGCTTTCTTT
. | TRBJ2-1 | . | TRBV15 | CATSRDLNVAYNEQFF | TGTGCCACCAGCAGAGATCTAAATGTTGCCTACAATGAGCAGTTCTTC
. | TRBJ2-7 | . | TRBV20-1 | CSAPNTPLPLF | TGCAGTGCTCCTAATACCCCACTTCCCCTATTC
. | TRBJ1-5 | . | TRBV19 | CASSAGTFSNQPQHF | TGTGCCAGTAGCGCCGGGACTTTCAGCAATCAGCCCCAGCATTTT
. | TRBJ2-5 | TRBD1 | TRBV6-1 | CASFSEGAQETQYF | TGTGCCAGTTTTTCCGAGGGGGCCCAAGAGACCCAGTACTTC
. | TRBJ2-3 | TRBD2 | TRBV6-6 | CASSDDGGGDTQYF | TGTGCCAGCAGCGACGACGGGGGGGGAGATACGCAGTATTTT
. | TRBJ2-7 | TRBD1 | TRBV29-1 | CSVEHRGDYEQYF | TGCAGCGTTGAACACAGGGGGGACTACGAGCAGTACTTC
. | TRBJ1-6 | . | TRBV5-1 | CASSLDRPENNSPLHF | TGCGCCAGCAGCTTGGACCGTCCGGAGAACAATTCACCCCTCCACTTT
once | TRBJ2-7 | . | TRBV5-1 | CASSSQDPRPEQYF | TGCGCCAGCAGCTCACAGGACCCGAGGCCCGAGCAGTACTTC
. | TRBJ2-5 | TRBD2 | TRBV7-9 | CASSSSSGGAPETQYF | TGTGCCAGCAGCTCCTCTAGCGGGGGGGCCCCAGAGACCCAGTACTTC
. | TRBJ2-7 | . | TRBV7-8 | CASSDRQVAHEQYF | TGTGCCAGCAGCGACAGACAGGTAGCCCACGAGCAGTACTTC
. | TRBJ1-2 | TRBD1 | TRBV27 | CASSLTTGNYGYTF | TGTGCCAGCAGTCTAACGACAGGGAACTATGGCTACACCTTC
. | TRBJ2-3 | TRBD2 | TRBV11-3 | CASSSRGLAIDTQYF | TGTGCCAGCAGCTCCCGAGGACTAGCAATTGATACGCAGTATTTT
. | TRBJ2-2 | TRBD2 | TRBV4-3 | CASSQAPAGGTGELFF | TGCGCCAGCAGCCAAGCCCCAGCGGGGGGAACCGGGGAGCTGTTTTTT
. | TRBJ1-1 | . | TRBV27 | CASSLGQMNTEAFF | TGTGCCAGCAGTTTAGGGCAGATGAACACTGAAGCTTTCTTT
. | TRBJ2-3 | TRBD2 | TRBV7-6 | CASSLSGGRGSTDTQYF | TGTGCCAGCAGCTTATCGGGCGGGAGGGGGAGCACAGATACGCAGTATTTT
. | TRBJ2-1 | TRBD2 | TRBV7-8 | CASSLDGGNAGGIVNEQFF | TGTGCCAGCAGCTTAGACGGGGGTAATGCGGGAGGGATTGTGAATGAGCAGTTCTTC
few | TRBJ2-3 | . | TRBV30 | CAWSGADTQYF | TGTGCCTGGAGTGGAGCAGATACGCAGTATTTT
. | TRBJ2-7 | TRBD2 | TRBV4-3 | CASSPGTGGRIYEQYF | TGCGCCAGCAGCCCCGGGACGGGGGGAAGAATATACGAGCAGTACTTC
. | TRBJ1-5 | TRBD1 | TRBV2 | CASSERQGNQPQHF | TGTGCCAGCAGTGAAAGACAGGGGAATCAGCCCCAGCATTTT